These 26 T cell receptor beta chains share one sample of origin, sequenced in a study of regulatory and conventional T cells in RAG deficiency (dated by TCRdb to about 2017). The method behind the library was the immunoSEQ multiplex PCR assay. Imported from immuneACCESS, the table was reduced by TCRdb to in-frame sequences with V and J called. These copies leave out some clones; in studies compared against another copy, an unresolved V gene accounts for under half, and the cause of the remainder is not known. The sample table contains 45,000 or so clones; only one count was recorded for approximately 90% of them. Of the sample, 0.5% to 0.55% is held by the ten largest clones. Before genomic DNA extraction, conventional CD4+ T cells were purified from blood as CD25-low CD127-high cells. These data are also associated with another study on regulatory T cells. The second publication reports: For the multiplex PCR, 52 forward TRBV primers and 13 reverse TRBJ primers were used, and amplification bias was corrected with both assay-based and computational methods.

Sequencing used CD4+ effector T cells sorted from blood. These receptor sequences come from a human donor in good health.

The chain employs TRBV11-2 and TRBJ2-7; 8 nucleotides match TRBD2. Germline values: CDR1 SGHAT, CDR2 FQNNGV. CDR3 size: 15 residues. Trimming at V came to 5 bases and at J to 5 bases, leaving 11 bases not matched to a gene. DNA of the CDR3: TGTGCCAGCAGCATCGCGGGGGGCGGGACCCACGAGCAGTACTTC. Amino acids: CASSIAGGGTHEQYF.

This clone was detected once. The chain carries TRBV2 and TRBJ2-2, with D unclear. Per the germline V gene, CDR1 is SNHLY and CDR2 is FYNNEI. The CDR3 is made up of 14 amino acids. V gave up 6 bases and J gave up 6 bases, with 14 bases separating them. CDR3 sequence reads: CASSESEVSGELFF. The CDR3 DNA sequence: TGTGCCAGCAGCGAAAGTGAGGTTTCCGGGGAGCTGTTTTTT.

V and J are TRBV5-5 and TRBJ2-7, with 10 bases identical to TRBD1. Germline assignment: CDR1 SGHKS and CDR2 YYEKEE (reference sequence). The CDR3 is 14 residues long. Germline trimming cut 2 bases from V and 6 bases from J; bases unmatched to any gene: 5. The CDR3 region has the DNA TGTGCCAGCAGCTTTGGGACAGGGGCCGCCGAGCAGTACTTC. Translation: CASSFGTGAAEQYF.

The chain's CDR3 is CASSMGAVSYEQYF. The DNA of the CDR3 is TGTGCCAGTAGTATGGGGGCAGTGTCCTACGAGCAGTACTTC. The gene calls are TRBV19 and TRBJ2-5; D is perhaps TRBD1 (6 bases). The DNA end lines up better with TRBJ2-7; the J call may be wrong. The CDR3 spans 14 residues. CDR1 is LNHDA and CDR2 is SQIVND in the germline V gene (reference sequence).

The gene calls are TRBV11-2 and TRBJ1-5; 8 nucleotides line up with TRBD1. The CDR3 loop spans 15 amino acids. Germline assignment: CDR1 SGHAT and CDR2 FQNNGV. Losses at the gene ends were 4 bases for V and 2 bases for J; bases not matched to a gene: 4. The CDR3 DNA follows: TGTGCCAGCAGCTCCGGGACAGGTCGCAATCAGCCCCAGCATTTT. Encoded protein: CASSSGTGRNQPQHF.

The chain has TRBV9 and TRBJ1-6; no clear D gene. The germline V and J ends were trimmed by 0 bases and 0 bases, with 10 bases remaining between them. Germline assignment: CDR1 SGDLS and CDR2 YYNGEE. The CDR3 totals 17 residues. The CDR3 protein is CASSVDPSGSYNSPLHF. The CDR3 coding sequence is TGTGCCAGCAGCGTAGACCCATCAGGCTCCTATAATTCACCCCTCCACTTT.

The rearrangement joins TRBV19 to TRBJ2-1; D might be TRBD2 (6 bases). Trimming stripped 7 bases from V and 0 bases from J, with 7 bases between. Germline assignment: CDR1 LNHDA and CDR2 SQIVND (reference sequence). The CDR3 length is 13 residues. CDR3 protein: CASIGSSYNEQFF. As DNA, the CDR3 is TGTGCCAGTATCGGGAGCTCCTACAATGAGCAGTTCTTC. The full variable domain, completed using reference TRBV19 and TRBJ2-1, is DGGITQSPKYLFRKEGQNVTLSCEQNLNHDAMYWYRQDPGQGLRLIYYSQIVNDFQKGDIAEGYSVSREKKESFPLTVTSAQKNPTAFYLCASIGSSYNEQFFGPGTRLTVL.

The chain combines TRBV18 with TRBJ1-1; the D gene is possibly TRBD1 (6 bases). The CDR3 totals 17 residues. CDR1 KGHSH and CDR2 LQKENI come from the germline V gene. V was clipped by 1 base and J by 4 bases, with 19 bases between them. In nucleotides, the CDR3 is TGTGCCAGCTCACCACTAGGAGTAAGGGGGGGGAGCACTGAAGCTTTCTTT. Its protein product is CASSPLGVRGGSTEAFF.

The V gene is TRBV6-1, the J gene TRBJ2-7; 8 bases are shared with TRBD1. The CDR3 runs to 15 residues. In germline, CDR1 is MNHNS, CDR2 SASEGT. Unmatched junction bases numbered 6, after V lost 4 bases and J lost 1 base. Here the CDR3 reads CASSADRGGSYEQYF. In DNA, the CDR3 is TGTGCCAGCAGTGCTGACAGGGGTGGATCCTACGAGCAGTACTTC.

J is TRBJ1-1 and V is TRBV2; no firm D call. This CDR3 contains 14 residues. The germline gives CDR1 SNHLY, CDR2 FYNNEI. Trimming stripped 6 bases from V and 0 bases from J, with 11 bases between. The DNA of the CDR3 is TGTGCCAGCAGCCACTACGGAATGAACACTGAAGCTTTCTTT. It is translated as CASSHYGMNTEAFF.

This chain connects TRBV7-8 to TRBJ2-7; the match to TRBD1 covers 7 bases. This CDR3 has 16 amino acids. V trimming: 0 bases; J trimming: 1 base; junction bases outside the gene matches: 6. Germline V CDR1 and CDR2: SGHVS, FQNEAQ. The CDR3 protein is CASSLAPGQTSYEQYF. CDR3 DNA sequence: TGTGCCAGCAGCTTAGCTCCGGGACAGACGTCCTACGAGCAGTACTTC. Full variable domain (remainder filled in from reference TRBV7-8 and TRBJ2-7): GAGVSQSPRYKVAKRGQDVALRCDPISGHVSLFWYQQALGQGPEFLTYFQNEAQLDKSGLPSDRFFAERPEGSVSTLKIQRTQQEDSAVYLCASSLAPGQTSYEQYFGPGTRLTVT.

Only a few counts were recorded for this clone. CDR3 DNA: TGTGCCAGCAGTAGCGGGAGAGGCAATGAGCAGTTCTTC. Translated: CASSSGRGNEQFF. The gene calls are TRBV6-4 and TRBJ2-1; 8 nucleotides match TRBD2. This CDR3 is built from 13 residues. Trimming took 5 bases from V and 6 from J; bases not matched to a gene: 3. Germline loops: CDR1 MRHNA, CDR2 SNTAGT.

This chain connects TRBV2 to TRBJ1-5; possible D gene TRBD1, 6 bases. CDR1 and CDR2 (germline): SNHLY, FYNNEI. V shed 4 bases and J shed 4 bases, with 8 bases lying between them. The CDR3 has 13 residues. The chain's CDR3 is CASSGGRNQPQHF. The DNA of the CDR3 is TGTGCCAGCAGTGGGGGGCGGAATCAGCCCCAGCATTTT. The whole variable domain, remainder taken from reference TRBV2 and TRBJ1-5, is EPEVTQTPSHQVTQMGQEVILRCVPISNHLYFYWYRQILGQKVEFLVSFYNNEISEKSEIFDDQFSVERPDGSNFTLKIRSTKLEDSAMYFCASSGGRNQPQHFGDGTRLSIL.

The chain combines TRBV5-1 with TRBJ1-4, with D maybe TRBD1 (5 bases). With 4 bases removed from V and 4 bases from J, the gap between germline ends came to 11 bases. Per the germline V gene, CDR1 is SGHRS and CDR2 is YFSETQ. This CDR3 contains 14 residues. CDR3 DNA sequence: TGCGCCAGCAGCCGGGGGGGAAGTAATGAAAAACTGTTTTTT. Protein product: CASSRGGSNEKLFF.

V and J are TRBV10-1 and TRBJ2-7; 13 bases agree with TRBD2. CDR3 length: 13 residues. Germline loops: CDR1 WNHNN, CDR2 SYGVQD (reference sequence). J was trimmed by 6 bases and V by 4 bases; bases with no gene match: 0. CDR3 amino acids: CASSGLAGGEQYF. The CDR3 DNA reads TGCGCCAGCAGTGGACTAGCGGGAGGCGAGCAGTACTTC.

The chain couples TRBV7-9 to TRBJ1-2; D gene unclear. The germline gives CDR1 SEHNR, CDR2 FQNEAQ (reference sequence). The CDR3 runs to 13 residues. Trimming took 6 bases from V and 9 from J, leaving 17 bases between them. The CDR3 here is CASRTMGFISYTF. For the CDR3, the DNA is TGTGCCAGCAGGACGATGGGGTTTATCAGCTACACCTTC.

The chain carries TRBV18 and TRBJ1-1, with 9 bases that match TRBD1. The V and J ends lost 4 bases and 0 bases, in that order; junction bases with no gene match: 3. This CDR3 has 15 residues. CDR1 KGHSH and CDR2 LQKENI come from the germline V gene. CDR3 region: CASSRGQGVNTEAFF. CDR3 nucleotide sequence: TGTGCCAGCTCACGGGGACAGGGAGTGAACACTGAAGCTTTCTTT.

The CDR3 is CASSGPGTGVYEQYF. The CDR3 DNA reads TGTGCCAGCAGTGGTCCCGGGACAGGGGTCTACGAGCAGTACTTC. V and J are TRBV6-4 and TRBJ2-7; 10 bases are shared with TRBD1. CDR3 length: 15 residues. The J segment lost 3 bases and the V segment lost 4 bases, leaving 6 bases of the junction unmatched. Germline V CDR1 and CDR2: MRHNA, SNTAGT.

This clone was detected once. The rearrangement joins TRBV5-1 to TRBJ2-7, with D possibly matching TRBD1 (8 bases). V was cut by 8 bases and J by 12 bases, with 39 bases left in between. Germline loops: CDR1 SGHRS, CDR2 YFSETQ. The length of the CDR3 is 18 residues. This CDR3 is CASPHPDRAVAGTGCSYF. The CDR3 nucleotides read TGCGCCAGTCCTCACCCGGACAGGGCGGTAGCGGGTACGGGATGTTCGTACTTC. Based on the CDR3 plus reference TRBV5-1 and TRBJ2-7, the full variable domain is KAGVTQTPRYLIKTRGQQVTLSCSPISGHRSVSWYQQTPGQGLQFLFEYFSETQRNKGNFPGRFSGRQFSNSRSEMNVSTLELGDSALYLCASPHPDRAVAGTGCSYFGPGTRLTVT.

This chain connects TRBV6-5 to TRBJ2-2, with D tentatively TRBD2 (6 bases). The germline V gene has CDR1 MNHEY and CDR2 SVGAGI. V lost 6 bases and J 0 bases, leaving 11 bases between the germline ends. This CDR3 contains 15 residues. In nucleotides, the CDR3 is TGTGCCAGCAGGTGGGGGAGGCCGAACACCGGGGAGCTGTTTTTT. Protein product: CASRWGRPNTGELFF.

The V and J genes are TRBV19 and TRBJ2-3; 8 nucleotides align to TRBD1. This CDR3 region has 14 residues. Per germline, CDR1 LNHDA and CDR2 SQIVND (reference sequence). Trimming at V came to 4 bases and at J to 5 bases, leaving 5 bases not matched to a gene. This CDR3 is CASSTTGVRDTQYF. The DNA for the CDR3 is TGTGCCAGTAGTACGACAGGGGTGAGAGATACGCAGTATTTT.

The V call is TRBV6-5, the J call TRBJ1-1; D is ambiguous. CDR3 length: 14 amino acids. The germline CDR1 and CDR2 sequences are MNHEY and SVGAGI. Trimming pared 4 bases from V and 6 bases from J, leaving 15 bases between. Here the CDR3 reads CASSSAGRKAEAFF. The DNA of the CDR3 is TGTGCCAGCAGTTCCGCCGGGCGGAAGGCTGAAGCTTTCTTT.

V and J are TRBV27 and TRBJ2-7; 7 bases align to TRBD1. The trim removed 3 bases at V and 2 bases at J, leaving 1 base unmatched. There are 13 residues in the CDR3. Germline values: CDR1 MNHEY, CDR2 SMNVEV (reference sequence). This CDR3 is CASSLGTAYEQYF. CDR3 nucleotide sequence: TGTGCCAGCAGTTTGGGGACAGCCTACGAGCAGTACTTC.

The chain carries TRBV7-8 and TRBJ2-7; D possibly matches TRBD1 or TRBD2 (5 bases each). The V gene lost 4 bases and the J gene lost 6 bases, with 13 bases spanning the gap. Germline lookup yields CDR1 SGHVS and CDR2 FQNEAQ. This CDR3 region has 13 residues. The CDR3: CASSWGSAPEQYF. CDR3 DNA sequence: TGTGCCAGCAGCTGGGGGTCAGCACCCGAGCAGTACTTC. The full variable domain, with the rest looked up from reference TRBV7-8 and TRBJ2-7, is GAGVSQSPRYKVAKRGQDVALRCDPISGHVSLFWYQQALGQGPEFLTYFQNEAQLDKSGLPSDRFFAERPEGSVSTLKIQRTQQEDSAVYLCASSWGSAPEQYFGPGTRLTVT.

The chain has TRBV5-1 and TRBJ1-5; D is undetermined. V was cut by 0 bases and J by 2 bases, with 6 bases left in between. CDR1 and CDR2 from the germline V gene are SGHRS and YFSETQ. This CDR3 has 14 amino acids. The CDR3 bases are TGCGCCAGCAGCTTGGGGTCGGGCAATCAGCCCCAGCATTTT. Protein sequence: CASSLGSGNQPQHF.

V gene TRBV6-5 combines with J gene TRBJ1-1; D is possibly TRBD1 (5 bases). The CDR3 is made up of 12 amino acids. Trimming pared 10 bases from V and 1 base from J, leaving 10 bases between. Germline CDR1 reads MNHEY; CDR2 reads SVGAGI. CDR3: CATFDRNTEAFF. CDR3 DNA sequence: TGTGCCACCTTCGACAGGAACACTGAAGCTTTCTTT.